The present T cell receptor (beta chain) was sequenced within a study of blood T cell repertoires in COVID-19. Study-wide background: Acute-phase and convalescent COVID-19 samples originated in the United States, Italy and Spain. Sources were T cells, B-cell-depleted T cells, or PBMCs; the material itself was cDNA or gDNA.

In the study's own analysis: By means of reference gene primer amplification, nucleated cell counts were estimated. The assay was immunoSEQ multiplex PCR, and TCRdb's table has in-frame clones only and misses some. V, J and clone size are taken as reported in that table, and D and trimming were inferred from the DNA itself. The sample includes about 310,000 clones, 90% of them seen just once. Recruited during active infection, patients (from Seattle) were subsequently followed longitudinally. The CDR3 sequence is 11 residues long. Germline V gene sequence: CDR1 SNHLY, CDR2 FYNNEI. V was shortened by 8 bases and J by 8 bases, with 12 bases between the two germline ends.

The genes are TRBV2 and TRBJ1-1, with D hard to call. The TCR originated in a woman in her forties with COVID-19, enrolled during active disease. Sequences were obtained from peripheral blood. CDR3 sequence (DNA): TGTGCCAGCGTTTTTTTCTTCGAAGCTTTCTTT. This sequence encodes CASVFFFEAFF.